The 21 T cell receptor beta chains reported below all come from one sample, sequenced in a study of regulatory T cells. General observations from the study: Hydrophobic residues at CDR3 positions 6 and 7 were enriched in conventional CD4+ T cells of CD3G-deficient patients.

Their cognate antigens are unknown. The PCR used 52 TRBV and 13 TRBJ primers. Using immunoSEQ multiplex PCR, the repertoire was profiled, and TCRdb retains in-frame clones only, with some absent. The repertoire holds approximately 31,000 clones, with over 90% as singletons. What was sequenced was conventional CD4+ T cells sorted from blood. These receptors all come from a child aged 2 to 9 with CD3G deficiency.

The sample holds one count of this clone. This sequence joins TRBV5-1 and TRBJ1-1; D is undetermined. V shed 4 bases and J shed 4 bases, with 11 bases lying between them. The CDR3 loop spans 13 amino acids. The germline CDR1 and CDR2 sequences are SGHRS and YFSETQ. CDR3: CASSESVGTEAFF. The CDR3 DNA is TGCGCCAGCAGCGAGTCGGTGGGCACTGAAGCTTTCTTT.

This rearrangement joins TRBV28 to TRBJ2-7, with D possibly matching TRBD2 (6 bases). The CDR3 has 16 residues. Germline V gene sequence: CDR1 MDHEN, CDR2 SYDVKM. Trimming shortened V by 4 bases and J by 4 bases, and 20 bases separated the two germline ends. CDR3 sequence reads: CASSSPTVGSAYEQYF. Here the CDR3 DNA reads TGTGCCAGCAGTTCGCCGACTGTCGGGAGTGCTTACGAGCAGTACTTC.

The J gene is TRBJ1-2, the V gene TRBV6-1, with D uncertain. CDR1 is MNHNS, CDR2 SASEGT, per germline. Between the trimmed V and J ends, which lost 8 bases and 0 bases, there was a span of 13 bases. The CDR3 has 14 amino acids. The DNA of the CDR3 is TGTGCCAGCCACTTGGCCGAAACTAACTATGGCTACACCTTC. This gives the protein CASHLAETNYGYTF.

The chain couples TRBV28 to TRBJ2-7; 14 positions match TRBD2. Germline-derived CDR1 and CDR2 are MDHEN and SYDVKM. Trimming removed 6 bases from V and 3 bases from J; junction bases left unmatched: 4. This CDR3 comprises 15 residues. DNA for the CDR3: TGTGCCAGCAGCCTTGGGACTAGCGGGAGCTACGAGCAGTACTTC. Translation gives CASSLGTSGSYEQYF.

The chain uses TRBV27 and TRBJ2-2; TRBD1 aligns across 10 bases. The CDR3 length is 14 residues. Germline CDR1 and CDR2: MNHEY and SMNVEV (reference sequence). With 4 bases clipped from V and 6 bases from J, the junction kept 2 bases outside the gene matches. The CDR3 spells CASSSTGGAGELFF. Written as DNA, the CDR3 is TGTGCCAGCAGTTCGACAGGGGGCGCCGGGGAGCTGTTTTTT.

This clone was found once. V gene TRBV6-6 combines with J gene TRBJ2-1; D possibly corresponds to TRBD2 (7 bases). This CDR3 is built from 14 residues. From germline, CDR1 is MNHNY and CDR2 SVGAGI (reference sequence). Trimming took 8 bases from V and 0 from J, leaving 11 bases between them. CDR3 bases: TGTGCCAGCCGGGGGGCCGGCTCCTACAATGAGCAGTTCTTC. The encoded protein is CASRGAGSYNEQFF.

The CDR3 coding sequence is TGTGCCAGCAGTGAAATGAGGGGCTCCTACAATGAGCAGTTCTTC. Translation gives CASSEMRGSYNEQFF. The chain combines TRBV6-1 with TRBJ2-1; D assignment may be TRBD1 or TRBD2 (5 bases each). This CDR3 contains 15 residues. Germline lookup yields CDR1 MNHNS and CDR2 SASEGT. V lost 2 bases and J 0 bases, leaving 8 bases between the germline ends.

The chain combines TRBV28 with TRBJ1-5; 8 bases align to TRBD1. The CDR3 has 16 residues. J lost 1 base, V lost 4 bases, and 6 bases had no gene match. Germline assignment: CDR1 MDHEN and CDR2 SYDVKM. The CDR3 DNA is TGTGCCAGCAGTTCCCGAACAGGGGGAAGCAATCAGCCCCAGCATTTT. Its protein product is CASSSRTGGSNQPQHF.

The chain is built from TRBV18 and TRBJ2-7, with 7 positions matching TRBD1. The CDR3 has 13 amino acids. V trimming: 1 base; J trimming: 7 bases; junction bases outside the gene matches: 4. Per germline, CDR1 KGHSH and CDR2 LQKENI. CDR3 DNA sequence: TGTGCCAGCTCACCACAACAGGGGTGGGAGCAGTACTTC. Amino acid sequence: CASSPQQGWEQYF.

The chain's CDR3 is CASSPQGARGQPQHF. CDR3 sequence (DNA): TGTGCCAGCAGTCCACAGGGGGCGCGGGGTCAGCCCCAGCATTTT. This sequence joins TRBV21-1 and TRBJ1-5; TRBD1, the table's D call, was not compared with the DNA. TRBV21-1 is annotated as a pseudogene. The CDR3 spans 15 residues.

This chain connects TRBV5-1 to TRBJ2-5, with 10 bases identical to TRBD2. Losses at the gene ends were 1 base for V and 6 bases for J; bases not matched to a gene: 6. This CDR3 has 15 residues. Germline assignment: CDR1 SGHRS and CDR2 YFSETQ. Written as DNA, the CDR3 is TGCGCCAGCAGCTTGTCTCTAGCGGGAGAGAAGACCCAGTACTTC. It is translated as CASSLSLAGEKTQYF.

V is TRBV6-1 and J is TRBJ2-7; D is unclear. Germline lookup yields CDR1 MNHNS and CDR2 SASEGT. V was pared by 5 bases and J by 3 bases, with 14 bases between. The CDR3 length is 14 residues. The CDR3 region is CASSLSGTVYEQYF. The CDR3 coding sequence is TGTGCCAGCAGTCTATCCGGTACAGTCTACGAGCAGTACTTC.

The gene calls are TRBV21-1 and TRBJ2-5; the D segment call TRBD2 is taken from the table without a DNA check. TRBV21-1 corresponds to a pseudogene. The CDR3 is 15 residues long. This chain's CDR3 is CASSKDSCGQETQYF. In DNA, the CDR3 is TGTGCCAGCAGCAAAGACTCCTGCGGGCAAGAGACCCAGTACTTC.

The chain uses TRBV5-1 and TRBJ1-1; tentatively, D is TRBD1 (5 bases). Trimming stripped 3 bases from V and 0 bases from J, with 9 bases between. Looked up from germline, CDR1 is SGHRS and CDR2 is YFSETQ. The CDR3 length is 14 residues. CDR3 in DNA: TGCGCCAGCAGCTGGGGGAACATGAACACTGAAGCTTTCTTT. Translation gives CASSWGNMNTEAFF.

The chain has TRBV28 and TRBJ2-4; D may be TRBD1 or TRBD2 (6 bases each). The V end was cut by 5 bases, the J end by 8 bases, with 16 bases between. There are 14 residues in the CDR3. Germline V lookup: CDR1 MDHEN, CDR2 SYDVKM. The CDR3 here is CASSQGTQRDIQYF. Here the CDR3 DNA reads TGTGCCAGCAGTCAGGGGACACAGCGGGACATTCAGTACTTC.

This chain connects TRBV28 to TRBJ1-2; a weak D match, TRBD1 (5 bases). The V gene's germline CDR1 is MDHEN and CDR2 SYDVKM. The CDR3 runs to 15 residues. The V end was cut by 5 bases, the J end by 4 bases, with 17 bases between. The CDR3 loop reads CASSHQHTGGYGYTF. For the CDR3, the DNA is TGTGCCAGCAGTCACCAACATACCGGGGGCTATGGCTACACCTTC.

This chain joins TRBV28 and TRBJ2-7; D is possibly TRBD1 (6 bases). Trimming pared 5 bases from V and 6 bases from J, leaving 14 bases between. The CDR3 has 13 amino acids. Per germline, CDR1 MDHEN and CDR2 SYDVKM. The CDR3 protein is CASSPTGKSEQYF. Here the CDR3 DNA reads TGTGCCAGCAGTCCTACAGGGAAGAGCGAGCAGTACTTC.

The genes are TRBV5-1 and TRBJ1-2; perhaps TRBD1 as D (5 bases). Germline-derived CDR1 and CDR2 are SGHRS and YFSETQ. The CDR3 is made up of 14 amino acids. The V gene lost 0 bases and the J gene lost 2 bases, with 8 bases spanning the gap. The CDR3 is CASSLVAGNYGYTF. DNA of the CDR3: TGCGCCAGCAGCTTGGTCGCAGGGAACTATGGCTACACCTTC.

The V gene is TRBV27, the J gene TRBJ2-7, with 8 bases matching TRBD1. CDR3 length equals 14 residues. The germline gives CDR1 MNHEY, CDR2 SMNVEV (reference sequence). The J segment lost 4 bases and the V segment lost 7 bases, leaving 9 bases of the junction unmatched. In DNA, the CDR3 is TGTGCCAGCATGAGCAGGGGGCGCGGGTACGAGCAGTACTTC. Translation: CASMSRGRGYEQYF.

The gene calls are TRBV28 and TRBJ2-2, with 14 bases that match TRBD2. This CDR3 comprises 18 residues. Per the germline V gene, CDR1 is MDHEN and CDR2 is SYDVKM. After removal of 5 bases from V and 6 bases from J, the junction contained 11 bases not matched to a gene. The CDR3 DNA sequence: TGTGCCAGCAGTCCGGGACTAGCGGGAGCTAGAAGGGCCGGGGAGCTGTTTTTT. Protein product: CASSPGLAGARRAGELFF.

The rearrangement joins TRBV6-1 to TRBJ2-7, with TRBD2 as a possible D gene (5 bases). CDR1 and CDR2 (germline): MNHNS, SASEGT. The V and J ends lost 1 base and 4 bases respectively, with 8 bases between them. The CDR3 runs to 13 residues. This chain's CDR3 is CASSEGWEYEQYF. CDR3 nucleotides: TGTGCCAGCAGTGAAGGCTGGGAGTACGAGCAGTACTTC.